These 23 T cell receptor beta chains share one sample of origin, sequenced in a study of control samples from healthy donors and cancer patients (dated by TCRdb to about 2020). The library came from the immunoSEQ multiplex PCR assay. This is the immuneACCESS table as TCRdb keeps it, with only in-frame sequences that have V and J called. A part of the clones is gone; compared with another copy, unresolved V genes explain less than half, and the rest is unexplained. Here the sample has over 150,000 clones; 94% occur a single time. 13% to 15% of the sample is held by the ten biggest clonotypes. Source material: PBMCs. The receptors derive from a man in his 60s with colorectal cancer.

This chain joins TRBV12-5 and TRBJ2-2; TRBD1 might be the D (5 bases). Trimming took off 1 base at V and 1 base at J, with 7 bases between the two ends. Germline V gene sequence: CDR1 LGHNT, CDR2 FRNRAP. The CDR3 extends over 15 amino acids. This chain's CDR3 is CASGLADRNTGELFF. In DNA form, the CDR3 reads TGTGCTAGTGGTTTGGCCGACAGGAACACCGGGGAGCTGTTTTTT.

The V and J genes are TRBV7-2 and TRBJ1-1; D perhaps matches TRBD1 (5 bases). Germline CDR1 and CDR2: SGHTA and FQGNSA. Trimming removed 5 bases at V and 4 bases at J, with 14 bases between. The CDR3 consists of 14 residues. The CDR3 coding sequence is TGTGCCAGCAGCCCATTTGGGACTGTCACTGAAGCTTTCTTT. Translation gives CASSPFGTVTEAFF.

The chain carries TRBV6-2 or TRBV6-3 and TRBJ2-5, with D maybe TRBD1 (6 bases). CDR1 is MNHEY and CDR2 is SVGEGT in the germline V gene. The germline V and J ends were trimmed by 5 bases and 5 bases, with 21 bases remaining between them. The CDR3 is 16 residues long. In nucleotides, the CDR3 is TGTGCCAGCAGTCGACCTAGACAGGAACCTACGGAGACCCAGTACTTC. Amino acid sequence: CASSRPRQEPTETQYF.

The CDR3 reads CASSPLPGGAQNIQYF. As DNA, the CDR3 is TGTGCCAGCTCACCATTACCAGGGGGCGCCCAAAACATTCAGTACTTC. The V gene is TRBV18, the J gene TRBJ2-4; 8 positions agree with TRBD1. Germline values: CDR1 KGHSH, CDR2 LQKENI. J was trimmed by 5 bases and V by 2 bases; bases with no gene match: 8. The CDR3 sequence is 16 residues long.

The CDR3 coding sequence is TGCGCCAGCAGTGAGTCGTCGAGCGTCTCTGGAAACACCATATATTTT. Amino acids: CASSESSSVSGNTIYF. The rearrangement uses TRBV10-2 and TRBJ1-3; D is ambiguous. Trimming removed 0 bases at V and 0 bases at J, with 9 bases between. This CDR3 has 16 amino acids. Germline V gives CDR1 WSHSY, CDR2 SAAADI.

The gene calls are TRBV29-1 and TRBJ1-1; no reliable D call. V lost 8 bases and J lost 6, with 19 bases in between. The germline CDR1 and CDR2 sequences are SQVTM and ANQGSEA. This CDR3 contains 13 residues. This CDR3 reads CSPPRACGAEAFF. Here the CDR3 DNA reads TGCAGCCCCCCTAGGGCCTGTGGGGCTGAAGCTTTCTTT.

The genes are TRBV18 and TRBJ2-4, with unresolved D. V gave up 3 bases and J gave up 6 bases, with 9 bases separating them. CDR3 length equals 13 residues. CDR1 KGHSH and CDR2 LQKENI come from the germline V gene. Here the CDR3 DNA reads TGTGCCAGCTCACCGGGGTCGTCAAACATTCAGTACTTC. Translation: CASSPGSSNIQYF.

The rearrangement joins TRBV25-1 to TRBJ1-2, with 9 nucleotides matching TRBD1. J was trimmed by 4 bases and V by 5 bases; bases with no gene match: 8. This CDR3 contains 15 residues. Germline loops: CDR1 MGHDK, CDR2 SYGVNS. CDR3 nucleotide sequence: TGTGCCAGCAGTAAAGGGGACAGGGAGGTCTATGGCTACACCTTC. It encodes CASSKGDREVYGYTF.

The chain has TRBV5-1 and TRBJ1-1; possibly TRBD1 for D (5 bases). Germline values: CDR1 SGHRS, CDR2 YFSETQ. CDR3 length: 15 amino acids. The V gene lost 0 bases and the J gene lost 4 bases, with 13 bases spanning the gap. The CDR3 DNA is TGCGCCAGCAGCTTGGATAGTCGGGGGGGCACTGAAGCTTTCTTT. This translates into CASSLDSRGGTEAFF.

This sequence joins TRBV6-1 and TRBJ1-2; 8 bases align to TRBD1. The CDR3 totals 13 residues. The trim removed 2 bases at V and 8 bases at J, leaving 4 bases unmatched. Looked up from germline, CDR1 is MNHNS and CDR2 is SASEGT. The CDR3 region has the DNA TGTGCCAGCAGTGAACAGGGGGCAGAGGGCTACACCTTC. It codes for CASSEQGAEGYTF.

The rearrangement uses TRBV6-1 and TRBJ1-4, with D tentatively TRBD1 (5 bases). Germline V gives CDR1 MNHNS, CDR2 SASEGT. This CDR3 has 16 residues. The V end was cut by 4 bases, the J end by 5 bases, with 17 bases between. Here the CDR3 reads CASSGYTGTDNEKLFF. CDR3 nucleotide sequence: TGTGCCAGCAGTGGATACACCGGGACGGACAATGAAAAACTGTTTTTT.

The rearrangement joins TRBV5-1 to TRBJ2-3; TRBD1 aligns across 11 bases. This CDR3 is 17 amino acids long. The trim removed 0 bases at V and 2 bases at J, leaving 5 bases unmatched. Germline loops: CDR1 SGHRS, CDR2 YFSETQ. The CDR3 DNA sequence: TGCGCCAGCAGCTTGGAGGACAGGGGGCGATACACAGATACGCAGTATTTT. As protein: CASSLEDRGRYTDTQYF.

The J gene is TRBJ2-7, the V gene TRBV6-2 or TRBV6-3; 8 positions agree with TRBD2. V dropped 4 bases and J dropped 2; count of bases not matched to a gene: 10. The CDR3 totals 16 residues. Germline CDR1 is MNHEY and CDR2 is SVGEGT. CDR3 coding DNA: TGTGCCAGCAGTTGGGGCCTCACGGGGGGGACCTACGAGCAGTACTTC. Its translation: CASSWGLTGGTYEQYF.

This clone was recorded only once. The gene calls are TRBV7-8 and TRBJ1-2; D may be TRBD1 (6 bases). V was trimmed by 5 bases and J by 0 bases, leaving 22 bases between them. CDR3 length: 18 residues. Germline CDR1 and CDR2: SGHVS and FQNEAQ. The CDR3 nucleotides are TGTGCCAGCAGCCAAACCCCCCGGGGGCGCGGGGCTAACTATGGCTACACCTTC. Its translation is CASSQTPRGRGANYGYTF. The whole variable domain, filled in from reference TRBV7-8 and TRBJ1-2, reads GAGVSQSPRYKVAKRGQDVALRCDPISGHVSLFWYQQALGQGPEFLTYFQNEAQLDKSGLPSDRFFAERPEGSVSTLKIQRTQQEDSAVYLCASSQTPRGRGANYGYTFGSGTRLTVV.

V and J are TRBV21-1 and TRBJ1-5. TRBV21-1 is deemed a pseudogene. The CDR3 sequence is 16 residues long. CDR3 in DNA: TGTGCCAGCAGCGCACGGAGGGGGGCAGTGAATCAGCCCCAGCATTTT. This sequence encodes CASSARRGAVNQPQHF.

This chain links TRBV3-1 (or the pseudogene TRBV3-2) with TRBJ1-3, with TRBD1 matching 10 bases. The CDR3 consists of 18 residues. Germline V gene data show CDR1 as LGHDT and CDR2 as YNNKEL (reference sequence). Trimming cost V 4 bases and J 2 bases; bases outside gene matches: 11. In nucleotides, the CDR3 is TGTGCCAGCAGCCCTAGGACAGGGGGTTTAGTCGCTGGAAACACCATATATTTT. It translates to CASSPRTGGLVAGNTIYF.

The CDR3 DNA reads as TGTGCCAGCAGCTCCACAGGGGCTGGAAACACCATATATTTT. Protein product: CASSSTGAGNTIYF. V gene TRBV9 combines with J gene TRBJ1-3; the match to TRBD1 covers 7 bases. Germline V gives CDR1 SGDLS, CDR2 YYNGEE. The length of the CDR3 is 14 residues. Germline trimming cut 4 bases from V and 2 bases from J; bases unmatched to any gene: 3.

This chain uses TRBV7-2 with TRBJ1-5; no clear D. V lost 1 base to trimming and J lost 0 bases, with 13 bases between them. The CDR3 length is 17 residues. The germline CDR1 and CDR2 sequences are SGHTA and FQGNSA. CDR3 bases: TGTGCCAGCAGCTTAGTGGGGTCAAAATATAGCAATCAGCCCCAGCATTTT. Translation: CASSLVGSKYSNQPQHF. Full variable domain (rest looked up from reference TRBV7-2 and TRBJ1-5): GAGVSQSPSNKVTEKGKDVELRCDPISGHTALYWYRQSLGQGLEFLIYFQGNSAPDKSGLPSDRFSAERTGGSVSTLTIQRTQQEDSAVYLCASSLVGSKYSNQPQHFGDGTRLSIL.

This chain uses TRBV9 with TRBJ1-3; no clear D. Germline loops: CDR1 SGDLS, CDR2 YYNGEE. The CDR3 contains 15 residues. The V end lost 3 bases, the J end lost 2 bases, and 12 bases lay between the germline ends. The CDR3 DNA follows: TGTGCCAGCAGCGCGGGGAATCTGGCTGGAAACACCATATATTTT. Encoded protein: CASSAGNLAGNTIYF. The full variable domain, with the rest looked up from reference TRBV9 and TRBJ1-3, is DSGVTQTPKHLITATGQRVTLRCSPRSGDLSVYWYQQSLDQGLQFLIQYYNGEERAKGNILERFSAQQFPDLHSELNLSSLELGDSALYFCASSAGNLAGNTIYFGEGSWLTVV.

This chain connects TRBV29-1 to TRBJ1-1; TRBD1 might be the D (5 bases). Germline assignment: CDR1 SQVTM and CDR2 ANQGSEA. This CDR3 has 12 amino acids. V was clipped by 7 bases and J by 1 base, with 10 bases between them. The CDR3 region has the DNA TGCAGCGCGGGACTCCCGAACACTGAAGCTTTCTTT. Encoded protein: CSAGLPNTEAFF.

This clone was counted once. The rearrangement uses TRBV30 and TRBJ1-3; no clear D gene. Trimming left V 0 bases short and J 8 bases short, with 11 bases between. Germline V lookup: CDR1 GTSNPN, CDR2 SVGIG (reference sequence). This CDR3 comprises 13 residues. The DNA of the CDR3 is TGTGCCTGGAGTGTAATCGGAAAGGACACCATATATTTT. Its translation is CAWSVIGKDTIYF.

The V call is TRBV6-6, the J call TRBJ2-7; the match to TRBD1 covers 8 bases. After removal of 6 bases from V and 4 bases from J, the junction contained 11 bases not matched to a gene. This CDR3 has 15 residues. Germline V gene sequence: CDR1 MNHNY, CDR2 SVGAGI (reference sequence). CDR3 DNA sequence: TGTGCCAGCAGCAGGACAGGGTTGAGCAAATACGAGCAGTACTTC. Translation: CASSRTGLSKYEQYF.

The chain employs TRBV5-8 and TRBJ1-3, with D possibly TRBD1 on 6 matching bases. The CDR3 extends over 18 amino acids. Germline CDR1 is SGHTS and CDR2 is YDEGEE. The ends were cut back, 2 bases at V and 0 bases at J, with 18 bases in the middle. The CDR3: CASSLNLGASSSGNTIYF. In DNA form, the CDR3 reads TGTGCCAGCAGCTTAAATTTGGGGGCCTCTAGCTCTGGAAACACCATATATTTT.